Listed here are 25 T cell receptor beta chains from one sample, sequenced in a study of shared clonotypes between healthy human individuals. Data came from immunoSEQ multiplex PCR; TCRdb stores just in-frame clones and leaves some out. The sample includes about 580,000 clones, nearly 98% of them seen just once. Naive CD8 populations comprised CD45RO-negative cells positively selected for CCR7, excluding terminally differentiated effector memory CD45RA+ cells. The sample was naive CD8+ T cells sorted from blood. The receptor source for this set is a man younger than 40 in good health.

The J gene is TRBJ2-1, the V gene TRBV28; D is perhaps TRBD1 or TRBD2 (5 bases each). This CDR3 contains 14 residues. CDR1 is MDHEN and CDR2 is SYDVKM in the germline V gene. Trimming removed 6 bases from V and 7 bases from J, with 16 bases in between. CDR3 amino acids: CASSGTLGANEQFF. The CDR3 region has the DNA TGTGCCAGCAGCGGGACGTTGGGAGCAAATGAGCAGTTCTTC.

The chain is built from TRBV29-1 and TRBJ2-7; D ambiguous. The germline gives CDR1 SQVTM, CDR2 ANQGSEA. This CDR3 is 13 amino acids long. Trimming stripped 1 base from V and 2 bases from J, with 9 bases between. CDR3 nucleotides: TGCAGCGTTGAAGTTCGAGGAACCTACGAGCAGTACTTC. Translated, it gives CSVEVRGTYEQYF.

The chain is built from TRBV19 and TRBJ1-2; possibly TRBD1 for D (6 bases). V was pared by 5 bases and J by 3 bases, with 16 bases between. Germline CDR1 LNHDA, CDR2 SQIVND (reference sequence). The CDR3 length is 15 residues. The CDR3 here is CASSPWRAGDYGYTF. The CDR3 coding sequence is TGTGCCAGTAGTCCATGGAGGGCAGGGGACTATGGCTACACCTTC.

CDR3 region: CASSLSGTQGDEQFF. The CDR3 DNA sequence: TGCGCCAGCAGCTTGAGTGGGACCCAAGGGGATGAGCAGTTCTTC. This rearrangement joins TRBV5-1 to TRBJ2-1, with D tentatively TRBD1 or TRBD2 (5 bases each). Germline V gene sequence: CDR1 SGHRS, CDR2 YFSETQ. The V end lost 1 base, the J end lost 8 bases, and 16 bases lay between the germline ends. The CDR3 totals 15 residues.

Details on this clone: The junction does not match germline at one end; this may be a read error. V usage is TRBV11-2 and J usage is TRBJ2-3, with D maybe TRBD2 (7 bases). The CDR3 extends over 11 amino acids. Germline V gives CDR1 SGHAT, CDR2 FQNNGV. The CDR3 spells CASERGGTEHF. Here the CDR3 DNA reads TGTGCCAGCGAAAGGGGGGGAACCGAACATTTT.

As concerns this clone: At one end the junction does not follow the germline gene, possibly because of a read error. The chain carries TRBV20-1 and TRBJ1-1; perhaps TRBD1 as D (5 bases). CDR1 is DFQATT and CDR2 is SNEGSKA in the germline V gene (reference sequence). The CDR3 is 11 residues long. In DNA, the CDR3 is TGCAGTGCTATTTTCCGGGGCCAGGGAGATTTT. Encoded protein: CSAIFRGQGDF.

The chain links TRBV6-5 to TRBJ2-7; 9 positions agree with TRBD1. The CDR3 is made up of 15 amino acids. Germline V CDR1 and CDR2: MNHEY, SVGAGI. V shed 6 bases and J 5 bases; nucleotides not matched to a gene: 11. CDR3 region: CASRTPGQGSHEQYF. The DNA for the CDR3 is TGTGCCAGCAGAACCCCGGGACAGGGTTCACACGAGCAGTACTTC.

The CDR3 region has the DNA TGTGCCAGCAGCCTAATCTTAGCTAGCAATCAGCCCCAGCATTTT. This gives the protein CASSLILASNQPQHF. J is TRBJ1-5 and V is TRBV7-2; D gene unclear. This CDR3 has 15 amino acids. The germline V gene has CDR1 SGHTA and CDR2 FQGNSA. V lost 5 bases and J lost 0, with 11 bases in between. The whole variable domain, remainder taken from reference TRBV7-2 and TRBJ1-5, is GAGVSQSPSNKVTEKGKDVELRCDPISGHTALYWYRQSLGQGLEFLIYFQGNSAPDKSGLPSDRFSAERTGGSVSTLTIQRTQQEDSAVYLCASSLILASNQPQHFGDGTRLSIL.

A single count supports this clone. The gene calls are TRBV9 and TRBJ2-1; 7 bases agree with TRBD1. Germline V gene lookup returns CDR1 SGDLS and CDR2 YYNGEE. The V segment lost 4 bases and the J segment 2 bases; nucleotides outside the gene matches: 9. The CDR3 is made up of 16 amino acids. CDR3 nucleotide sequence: TGTGCCAGCAGCCTAGACTACAGGGGTCCCTACAATGAGCAGTTCTTC. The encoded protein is CASSLDYRGPYNEQFF. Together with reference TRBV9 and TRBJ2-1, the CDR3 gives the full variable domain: DSGVTQTPKHLITATGQRVTLRCSPRSGDLSVYWYQQSLDQGLQFLIQYYNGEERAKGNILERFSAQQFPDLHSELNLSSLELGDSALYFCASSLDYRGPYNEQFFGPGTRLTVL.

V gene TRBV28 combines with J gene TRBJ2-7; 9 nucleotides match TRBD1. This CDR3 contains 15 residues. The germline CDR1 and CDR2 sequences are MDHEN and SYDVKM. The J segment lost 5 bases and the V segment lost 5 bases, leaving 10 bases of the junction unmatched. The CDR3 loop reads CASSPPGQGYDEQYF. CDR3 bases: TGTGCCAGCAGTCCGCCGGGACAGGGATACGACGAGCAGTACTTC.

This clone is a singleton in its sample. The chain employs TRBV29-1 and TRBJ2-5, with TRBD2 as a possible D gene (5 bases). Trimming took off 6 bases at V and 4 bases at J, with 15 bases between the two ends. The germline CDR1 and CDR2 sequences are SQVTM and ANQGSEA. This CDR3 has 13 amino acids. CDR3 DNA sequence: TGCAGCGTCCGGTCGGGGTTAGCAGAGACCCAGTACTTC. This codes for CSVRSGLAETQYF.

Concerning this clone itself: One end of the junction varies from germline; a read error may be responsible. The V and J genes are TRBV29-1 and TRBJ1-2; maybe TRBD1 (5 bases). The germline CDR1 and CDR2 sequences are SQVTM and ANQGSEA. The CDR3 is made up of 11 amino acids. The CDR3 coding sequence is TGCAGCGTTGAAGATCGTGAGGGGTTCTTCTTC. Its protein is CSVEDREGFFF.

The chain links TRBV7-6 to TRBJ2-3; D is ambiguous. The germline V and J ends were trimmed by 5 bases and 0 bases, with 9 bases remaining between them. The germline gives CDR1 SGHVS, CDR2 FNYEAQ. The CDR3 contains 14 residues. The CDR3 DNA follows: TGTGCCAGCAGCCCCGAGACTAGCACAGATACGCAGTATTTT. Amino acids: CASSPETSTDTQYF.

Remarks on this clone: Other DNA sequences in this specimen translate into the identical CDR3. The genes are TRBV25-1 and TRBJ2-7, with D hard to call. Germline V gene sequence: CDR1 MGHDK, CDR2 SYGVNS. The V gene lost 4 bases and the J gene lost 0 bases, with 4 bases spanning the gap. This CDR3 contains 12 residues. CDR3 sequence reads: CASSASSYEQYF. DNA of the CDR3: TGTGCCAGCAGTGCTAGCTCCTACGAGCAGTACTTC.

For the CDR3, the DNA is TGTGCCAGCAGTACGCGGGGGGTGAATGAGCAGTTCTTC. Translating it yields CASSTRGVNEQFF. The J gene is TRBJ2-1, the V gene TRBV6-5, with 8 bases aligning to TRBD2. Germline CDR1 reads MNHEY; CDR2 reads SVGAGI. There are 13 residues in the CDR3. With 5 bases clipped from V and 7 bases from J, the junction kept 4 bases outside the gene matches.

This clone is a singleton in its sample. This chain's CDR3 is CASREPGLAGLEQFF. The CDR3 region has the DNA TGTGCCAGCAGGGAACCGGGACTAGCGGGACTTGAGCAGTTCTTC. The rearrangement uses TRBV28 and TRBJ2-1, with 13 bases identical to TRBD2. The CDR3 consists of 15 residues. J lost 9 bases, V lost 6 bases, and 8 bases had no gene match. Germline values: CDR1 MDHEN, CDR2 SYDVKM.

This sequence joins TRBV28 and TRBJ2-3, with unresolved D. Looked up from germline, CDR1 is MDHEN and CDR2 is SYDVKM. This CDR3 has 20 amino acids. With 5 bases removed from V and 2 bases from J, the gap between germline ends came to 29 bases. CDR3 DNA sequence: TGTGCCAGCAGTACGTTTGTCTATTCCCCCAAACCGGACGACACAGATACGCAGTATTTT. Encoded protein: CASSTFVYSPKPDDTDTQYF.

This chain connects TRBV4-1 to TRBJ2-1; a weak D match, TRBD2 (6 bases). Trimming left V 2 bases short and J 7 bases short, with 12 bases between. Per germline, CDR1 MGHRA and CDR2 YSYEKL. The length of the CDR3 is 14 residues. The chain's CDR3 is CASSQTGGPNEQFF. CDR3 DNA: TGCGCCAGCAGCCAAACCGGAGGGCCGAATGAGCAGTTCTTC.

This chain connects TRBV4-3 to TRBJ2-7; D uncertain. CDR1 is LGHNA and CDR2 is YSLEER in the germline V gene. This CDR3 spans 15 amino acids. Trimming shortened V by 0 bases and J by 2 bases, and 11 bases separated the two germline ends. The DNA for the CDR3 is TGCGCCAGCAGCCAAGATGGCGGCTCGACCTACGAGCAGTACTTC. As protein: CASSQDGGSTYEQYF.

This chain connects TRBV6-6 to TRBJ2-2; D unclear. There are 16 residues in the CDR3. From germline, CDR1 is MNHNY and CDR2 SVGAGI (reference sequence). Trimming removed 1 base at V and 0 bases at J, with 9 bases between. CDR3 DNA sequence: TGTGCCAGCAGTTACTTAGTAGCTTCGAACACCGGGGAGCTGTTTTTT. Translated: CASSYLVASNTGELFF.

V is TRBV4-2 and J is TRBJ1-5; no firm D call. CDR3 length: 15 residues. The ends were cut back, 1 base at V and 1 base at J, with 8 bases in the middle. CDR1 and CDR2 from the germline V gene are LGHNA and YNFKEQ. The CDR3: CASSQARESNQPQHF. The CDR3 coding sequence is TGTGCCAGCAGCCAAGCTAGGGAGAGCAATCAGCCCCAGCATTTT.

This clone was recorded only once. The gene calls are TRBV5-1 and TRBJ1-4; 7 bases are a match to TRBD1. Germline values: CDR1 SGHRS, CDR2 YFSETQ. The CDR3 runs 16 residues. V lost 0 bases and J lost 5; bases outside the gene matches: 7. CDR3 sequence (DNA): TGCGCCAGCAGCTTGGAGTGGGACAGTGGGAATGAAAAACTGTTTTTT. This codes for CASSLEWDSGNEKLFF.

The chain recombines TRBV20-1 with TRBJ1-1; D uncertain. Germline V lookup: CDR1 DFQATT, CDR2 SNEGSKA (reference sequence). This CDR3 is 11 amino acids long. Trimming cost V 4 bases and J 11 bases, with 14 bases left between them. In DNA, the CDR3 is TGCAGTGCTACTCCAGCGAGTAGCGCTTTCTTT. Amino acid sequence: CSATPASSAFF.

CDR3 protein: CASSVQGGYEQYF. For the CDR3, the DNA is TGTGCCAGCAGCGTCCAAGGGGGCTACGAGCAGTACTTC. The V gene is TRBV7-2, the J gene TRBJ2-7; tentatively, D is TRBD1 (6 bases). This CDR3 is built from 13 residues. Germline assignment: CDR1 SGHTA and CDR2 FQGNSA. V lost 5 bases and J 3 bases, leaving 11 bases between the germline ends.

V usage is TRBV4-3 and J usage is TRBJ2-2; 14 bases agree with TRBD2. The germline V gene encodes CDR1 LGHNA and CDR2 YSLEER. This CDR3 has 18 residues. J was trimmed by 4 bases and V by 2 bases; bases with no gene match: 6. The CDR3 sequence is CASSQRLAGGPGTGELFF. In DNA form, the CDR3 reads TGCGCCAGCAGCCAAAGACTAGCGGGAGGGCCGGGCACCGGGGAGCTGTTTTTT.